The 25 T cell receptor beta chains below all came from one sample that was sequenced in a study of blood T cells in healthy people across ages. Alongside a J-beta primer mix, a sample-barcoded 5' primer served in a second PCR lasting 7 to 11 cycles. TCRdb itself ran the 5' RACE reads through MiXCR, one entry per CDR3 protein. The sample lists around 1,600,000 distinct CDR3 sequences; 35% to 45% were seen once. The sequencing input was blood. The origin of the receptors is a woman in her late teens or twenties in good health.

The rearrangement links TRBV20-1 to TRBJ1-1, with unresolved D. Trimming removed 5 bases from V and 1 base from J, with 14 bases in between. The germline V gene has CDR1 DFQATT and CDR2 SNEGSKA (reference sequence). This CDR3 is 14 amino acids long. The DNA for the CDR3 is TGCAGTGCTCCCGTCCGGCCCCGGAACACTGAAGCTTTCTTT. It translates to CSAPVRPRNTEAFF.

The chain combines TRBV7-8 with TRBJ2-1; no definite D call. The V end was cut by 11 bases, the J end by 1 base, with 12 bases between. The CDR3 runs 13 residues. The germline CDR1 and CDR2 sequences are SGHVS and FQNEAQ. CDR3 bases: TGTGCCTGTCGTCCCTTATCCTACAATGAGCAGTTCTTC. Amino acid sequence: CACRPLSYNEQFF.

CDR3 sequence (DNA): TGCGCCAGCAGCCCGAATGGGGCCGACTACAATGAGCAGTACTTC. Amino acids: CASSPNGADYNEQYF. V is TRBV4-3 and J is TRBJ2-1, with D perhaps being TRBD1 or TRBD2 (5 bases each). The J call may be incorrect, as the DNA end agrees better with TRBJ2-7. CDR3 length: 15 amino acids. The germline CDR1 and CDR2 sequences are LGHNA and YSLEER.

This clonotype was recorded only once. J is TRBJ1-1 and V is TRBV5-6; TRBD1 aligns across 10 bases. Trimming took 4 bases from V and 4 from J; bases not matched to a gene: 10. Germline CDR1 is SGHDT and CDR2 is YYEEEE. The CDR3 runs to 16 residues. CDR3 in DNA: TGTGCCAGCAGCCGGGACAGGGGAAGAGATGGCACTGAAGCTTTCTTT. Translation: CASSRDRGRDGTEAFF.

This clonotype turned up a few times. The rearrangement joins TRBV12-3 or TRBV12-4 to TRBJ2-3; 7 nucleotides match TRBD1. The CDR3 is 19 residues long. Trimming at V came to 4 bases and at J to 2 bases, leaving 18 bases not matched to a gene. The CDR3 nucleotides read TGTGCCAGCAGTTCCATAATACCCTCCGGGACAGATTTCACAGATACGCAGTATTTT. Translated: CASSSIIPSGTDFTDTQYF.

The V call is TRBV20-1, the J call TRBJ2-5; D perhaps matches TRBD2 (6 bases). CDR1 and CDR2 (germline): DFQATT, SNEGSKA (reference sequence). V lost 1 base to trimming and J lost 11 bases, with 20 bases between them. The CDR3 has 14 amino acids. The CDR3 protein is CSARAPGPVREQYF. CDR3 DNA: TGCAGTGCTAGAGCCCCGGGTCCTGTCCGGGAGCAGTACTTC.

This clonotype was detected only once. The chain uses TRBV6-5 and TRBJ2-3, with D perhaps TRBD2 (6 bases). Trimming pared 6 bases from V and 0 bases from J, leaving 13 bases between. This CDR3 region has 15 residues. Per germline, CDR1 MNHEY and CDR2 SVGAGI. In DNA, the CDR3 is TGTGCCAGCAGAGATTGGGCGGGGAGCACAGATACGCAGTATTTT. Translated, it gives CASRDWAGSTDTQYF.

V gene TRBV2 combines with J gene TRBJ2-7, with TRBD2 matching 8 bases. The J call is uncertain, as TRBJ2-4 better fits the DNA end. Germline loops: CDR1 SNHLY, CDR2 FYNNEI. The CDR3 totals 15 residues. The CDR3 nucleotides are TGTGCCAGCAGTAGTGCGGGGGGATCCAAAAACATTCAGTACTTC. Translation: CASSSAGGSKNIQYF.

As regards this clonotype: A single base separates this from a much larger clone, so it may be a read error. CDR3 protein: CASGLGGGDYGYTF. The CDR3 nucleotides are TGTGCCAGCGGTTTAGGAGGGGGTGACTATGGCTACACCTTC. The rearrangement uses TRBV12-3 or TRBV12-4 and TRBJ1-2; a possible D gene is TRBD1 (6 bases). The CDR3 contains 14 residues.

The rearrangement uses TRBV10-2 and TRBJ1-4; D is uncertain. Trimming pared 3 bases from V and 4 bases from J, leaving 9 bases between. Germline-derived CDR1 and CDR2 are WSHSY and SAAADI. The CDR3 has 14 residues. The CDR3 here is CASSDGQLNEKLFF. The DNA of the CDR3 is TGCGCCAGCAGTGACGGGCAGCTTAATGAAAAACTGTTTTTT.

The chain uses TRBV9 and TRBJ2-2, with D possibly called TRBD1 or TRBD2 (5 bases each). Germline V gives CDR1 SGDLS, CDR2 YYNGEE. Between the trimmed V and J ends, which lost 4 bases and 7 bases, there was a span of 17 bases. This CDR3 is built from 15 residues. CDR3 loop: CASSPYVSGGGELFF. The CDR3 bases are TGTGCCAGCAGCCCCTATGTATCTGGGGGCGGGGAGCTGTTTTTT.

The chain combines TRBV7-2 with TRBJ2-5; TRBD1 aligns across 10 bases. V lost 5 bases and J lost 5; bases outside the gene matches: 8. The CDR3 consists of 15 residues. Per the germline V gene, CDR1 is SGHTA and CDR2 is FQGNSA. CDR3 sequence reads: CASSLDRGFRETQYF. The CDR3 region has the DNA TGTGCCAGCAGCCTGGACAGGGGGTTTAGGGAGACCCAGTACTTC.

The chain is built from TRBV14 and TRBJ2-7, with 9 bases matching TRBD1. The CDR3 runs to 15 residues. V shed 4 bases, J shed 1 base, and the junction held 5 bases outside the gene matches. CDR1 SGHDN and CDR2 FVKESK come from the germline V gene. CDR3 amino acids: CASSPHRGLSYEQYF. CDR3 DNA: TGTGCCAGCAGCCCGCACAGGGGGCTGTCCTACGAGCAGTACTTC.

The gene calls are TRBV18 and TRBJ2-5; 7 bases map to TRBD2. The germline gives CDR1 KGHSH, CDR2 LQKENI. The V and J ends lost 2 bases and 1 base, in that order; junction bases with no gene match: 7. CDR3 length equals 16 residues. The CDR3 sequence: CASSPRTGGTQETQYF. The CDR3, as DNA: TGTGCCAGCTCACCAAGAACGGGAGGAACCCAAGAGACCCAGTACTTC.

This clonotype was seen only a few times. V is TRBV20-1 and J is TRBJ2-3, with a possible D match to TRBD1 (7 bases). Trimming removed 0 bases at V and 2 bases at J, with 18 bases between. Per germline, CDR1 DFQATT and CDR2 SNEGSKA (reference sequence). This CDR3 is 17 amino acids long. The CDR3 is CSARDRRGRLNTDTQYF. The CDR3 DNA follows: TGCAGTGCTAGAGATAGGAGGGGGCGGTTGAACACAGATACGCAGTATTTT.

Written as DNA, the CDR3 is TGTGCCAGCGCGTTGCTGCCCAGTGAGACCCAGTACTTC. Amino acids: CASALLPSETQYF. V and J are TRBV7-9 and TRBJ2-5; unclear D gene. CDR1 is SEHNR, CDR2 FQNEAQ, per germline (reference sequence). Trimming stripped 8 bases from V and 5 bases from J, with 15 bases between. CDR3 size: 13 residues.

The CDR3 region has the DNA TGCAGCGTAAAATTCATGACAGGGAGGTTCAATGAGCAGTTCTTC. Translation gives CSVKFMTGRFNEQFF. The chain uses TRBV29-1 and TRBJ2-1, with D perhaps matching TRBD1 (7 bases). The germline V gene encodes CDR1 SQVTM and CDR2 ANQGSEA. Between the trimmed V and J ends, which lost 6 bases and 6 bases, there was a span of 21 bases. This CDR3 is built from 15 residues.

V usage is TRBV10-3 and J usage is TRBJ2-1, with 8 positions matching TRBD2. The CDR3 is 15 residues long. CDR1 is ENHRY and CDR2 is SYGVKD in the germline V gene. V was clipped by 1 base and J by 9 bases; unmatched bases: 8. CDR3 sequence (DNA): TGTGCCATCAGTGAGTACAGCGGGAGTAACGGTGAGCAGTTCTTC. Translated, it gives CAISEYSGSNGEQFF.

CDR3 region: CASSLAGGSWNTEAFF. CDR3 sequence (DNA): TGTGCCAGCAGCTTGGCGGGGGGGTCCTGGAACACTGAAGCTTTCTTT. V gene TRBV7-9 combines with J gene TRBJ1-1, with D possibly matching TRBD1 (5 bases). The germline V gene has CDR1 SEHNR and CDR2 FQNEAQ (reference sequence). V lost 3 bases and J 1 base, leaving 15 bases between the germline ends. CDR3 size: 16 residues. Drawing the rest from reference TRBV7-9 and TRBJ1-1, the complete variable domain is DTGVSQNPRHKITKRGQNVTFRCDPISEHNRLYWYRQTLGQGPEFLTYFQNEAQLEKSRLLSDRFSAERPKGSFSTLEIQRTEQGDSAMYLCASSLAGGSWNTEAFFGQGTRLTVV.

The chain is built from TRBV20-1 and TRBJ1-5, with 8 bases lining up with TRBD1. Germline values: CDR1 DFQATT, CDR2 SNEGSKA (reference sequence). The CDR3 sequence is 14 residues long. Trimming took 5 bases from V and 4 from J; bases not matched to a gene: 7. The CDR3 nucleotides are TGCAGTGCTTCCGGGACAGGTGGGAATCAGCCCCAGCATTTT. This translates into CSASGTGGNQPQHF.

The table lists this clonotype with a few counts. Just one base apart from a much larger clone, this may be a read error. In nucleotides, the CDR3 is TGTGCCATCAGTTCCGGGACAGGCTATGGCTACACCTTC. Its translation is CAISSGTGYGYTF. The rearrangement links TRBV10-3 to TRBJ1-2; 8 positions agree with TRBD1. In germline, CDR1 is ENHRY, CDR2 SYGVKD. The CDR3 has 13 residues. V gave up 5 bases and J gave up 4 bases; unmatched junction bases: 3.

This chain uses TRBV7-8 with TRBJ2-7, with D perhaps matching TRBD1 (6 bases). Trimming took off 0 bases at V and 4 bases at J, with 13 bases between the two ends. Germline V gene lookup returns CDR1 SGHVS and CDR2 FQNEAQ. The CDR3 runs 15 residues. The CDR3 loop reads CASSLAAGAGYEQYF. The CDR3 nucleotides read TGTGCCAGCAGCTTAGCGGCAGGGGCCGGTTACGAGCAGTACTTC.

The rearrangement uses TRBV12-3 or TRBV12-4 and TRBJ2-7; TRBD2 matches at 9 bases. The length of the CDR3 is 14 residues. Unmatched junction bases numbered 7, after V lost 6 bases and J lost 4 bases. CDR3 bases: TGTGCCAGCAGGGCTAGCGGGAAAGGATACGAGCAGTACTTC. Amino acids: CASRASGKGYEQYF.

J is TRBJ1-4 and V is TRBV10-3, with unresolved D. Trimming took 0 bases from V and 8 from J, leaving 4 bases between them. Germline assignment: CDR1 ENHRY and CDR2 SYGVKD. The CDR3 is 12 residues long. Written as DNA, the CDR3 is TGTGCCATCAGTGAGTCAGAGGAAAAACTGTTTTTT. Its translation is CAISESEEKLFF.

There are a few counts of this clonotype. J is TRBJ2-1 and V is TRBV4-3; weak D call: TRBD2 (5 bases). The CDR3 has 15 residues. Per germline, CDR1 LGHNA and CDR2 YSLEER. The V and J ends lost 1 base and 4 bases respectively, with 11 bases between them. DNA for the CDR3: TGCGCCAGCAGCCAAGGAGAGGGTACTTACAATGAGCAGTTCTTC. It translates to CASSQGEGTYNEQFF.